This T cell receptor beta chain was recorded in a study of blood T cells in healthy people across ages. Study outcomes and limitations: Since the PBMCs were unsorted, naive and antigen-experienced cells could not be conclusively compared.

Concerning this clonotype itself: The target antigen is unknown.

The authors ran a second PCR of roughly 6 to 11 cycles using a sample-barcoded 5' primer and a J-beta primer mix. All cDNA molecules were each tagged by a template-switch adaptor with 12 random nucleotides. One entry per CDR3 protein results from TCRdb running MiXCR on the 5' RACE reads. The sample has roughly 1.9 million distinct CDR3 sequences; 35% to 50% are singletons. This clonotype was sampled from a human donor in good health. Sequenced material: blood.

The CDR3 is CASRVSGYLLDEQFF. In DNA, the CDR3 is TGTGCCAGCAGAGTTTCGGGGTACTTGCTGGATGAGCAGTTCTTC. This chain joins TRBV6-5 and TRBJ2-1, with D tentatively TRBD2 (5 bases). V dropped 6 bases and J dropped 8 bases, with 20 bases sitting between them. The CDR3 runs to 15 residues. Germline loops: CDR1 MNHEY, CDR2 SVGAGI.